The source of this TCR beta chain is a study of control samples from healthy donors and cancer patients. Per germline, CDR1 LGHDT and CDR2 YNNKEL (reference sequence). Trimming removed 3 bases at V and 6 bases at J, with 12 bases between. The CDR3 length is 15 residues. Profiling relied on immunoSEQ multiplex PCR, and the TCRdb table lists in-frame clones only, not all of them. This sample lists under 200,000 clones; its ten largest clones have roughly 2.2%. Specimen: blood. The V and J genes are TRBV3-1 (or the pseudogene TRBV3-2) and TRBJ1-6, with D possibly matching TRBD1 (6 bases). This TCR was sampled from a woman in her twenties or thirties in good health. In nucleotides, the CDR3 is TGTGCCAGCAGCCAGGGATCAGGGGTTAATTCACCCCTCCACTTT. Translation: CASSQGSGVNSPLHF.